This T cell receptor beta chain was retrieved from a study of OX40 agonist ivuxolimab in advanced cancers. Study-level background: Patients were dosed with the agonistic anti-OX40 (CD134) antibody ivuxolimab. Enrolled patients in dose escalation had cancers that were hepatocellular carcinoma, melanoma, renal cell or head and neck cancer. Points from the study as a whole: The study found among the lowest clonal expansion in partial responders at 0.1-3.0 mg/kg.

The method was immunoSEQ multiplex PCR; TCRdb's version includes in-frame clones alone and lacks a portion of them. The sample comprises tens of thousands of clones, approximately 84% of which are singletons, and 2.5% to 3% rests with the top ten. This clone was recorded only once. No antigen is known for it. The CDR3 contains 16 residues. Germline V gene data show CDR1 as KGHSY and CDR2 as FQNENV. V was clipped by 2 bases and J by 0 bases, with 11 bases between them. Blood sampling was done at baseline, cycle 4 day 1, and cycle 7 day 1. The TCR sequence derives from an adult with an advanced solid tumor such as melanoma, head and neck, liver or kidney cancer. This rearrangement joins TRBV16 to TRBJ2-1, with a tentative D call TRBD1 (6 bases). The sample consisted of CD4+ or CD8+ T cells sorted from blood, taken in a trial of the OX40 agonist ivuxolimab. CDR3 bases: TGTGCCAGCAGCCAAATCGCAGGGGACTCCTACAATGAGCAGTTCTTC. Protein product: CASSQIAGDSYNEQFF.